This passage covers 4 T cell receptor beta chains from one sample sequenced in a study of T cell responses to AZD1222 COVID-19 vaccine. Some clones are missing from TCRdb's copy, which holds only in-frame ones; the method was immunoSEQ multiplex PCR. The data show about 93,000 clones, nearly 90% seen once. Source: peripheral blood, taken on day 0 of MenACWY control vaccination. Receptors were obtained from an adult in good health.

Only a few counts were recorded for this clone. CDR3 sequence (DNA): TGTGCCAGCAGCTTATCCAACCCGGGCAGTGGCTACACCTTC. Its translation: CASSLSNPGSGYTF. The chain joins TRBV7-9 to TRBJ1-2; no clear D gene. Germline values: CDR1 SEHNR, CDR2 FQNEAQ (reference sequence). V was trimmed by 2 bases and J by 7 bases, leaving 14 bases between them. The CDR3 has 14 amino acids. The entire variable domain, with the rest obtained from reference TRBV7-9 and TRBJ1-2, is as follows: DTGVSQNPRHKITKRGQNVTFRCDPISEHNRLYWYRQTLGQGPEFLTYFQNEAQLEKSRLLSDRFSAERPKGSFSTLEIQRTEQGDSAMYLCASSLSNPGSGYTFGSGTRLTVV.

V gene TRBV28 combines with J gene TRBJ2-2, with 8 nucleotides matching TRBD1. Per the germline V gene, CDR1 is MDHEN and CDR2 is SYDVKM. The CDR3 sequence is 13 residues long. With 11 bases clipped from V and 5 bases from J, the junction kept 7 bases outside the gene matches. This CDR3 is CAGGTGGTGELFF. Here the CDR3 DNA reads TGTGCCGGAGGGACAGGCGGAACCGGGGAGCTGTTTTTT.

This clone was counted once. The chain couples TRBV27 to TRBJ2-1; 11 positions agree with TRBD1. Per germline, CDR1 MNHEY and CDR2 SMNVEV (reference sequence). V trimming: 2 bases; J trimming: 5 bases; junction bases outside the gene matches: 2. There are 15 residues in the CDR3. The CDR3: CASSLGTGGDNEQFF. The CDR3 region has the DNA TGTGCCAGCAGTTTAGGGACAGGGGGTGACAATGAGCAGTTCTTC.

The chain is built from TRBV4-3 and TRBJ1-1; weak D call: TRBD1 (5 bases). V dropped 1 base and J dropped 1 base, with 13 bases sitting between them. Germline values: CDR1 LGHNA, CDR2 YSLEER. The CDR3 has 16 residues. CDR3 region: CASSQGASGTNTEAFF. DNA for the CDR3: TGCGCCAGCAGCCAAGGGGCTTCGGGGACGAACACTGAAGCTTTCTTT.